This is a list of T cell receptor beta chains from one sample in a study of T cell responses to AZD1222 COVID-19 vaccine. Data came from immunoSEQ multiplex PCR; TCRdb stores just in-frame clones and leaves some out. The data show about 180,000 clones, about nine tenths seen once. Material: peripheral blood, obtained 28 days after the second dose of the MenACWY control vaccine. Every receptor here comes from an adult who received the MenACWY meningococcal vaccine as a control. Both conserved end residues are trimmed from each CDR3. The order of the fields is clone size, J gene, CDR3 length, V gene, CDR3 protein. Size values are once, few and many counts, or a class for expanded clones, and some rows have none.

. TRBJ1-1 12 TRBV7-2 ASSYGQGETEAF
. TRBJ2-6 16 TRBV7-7 ASSPGVVPSSGANVLT
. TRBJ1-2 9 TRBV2 ASKIDYGYT
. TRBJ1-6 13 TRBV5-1 ASSLKTGGNSPLH
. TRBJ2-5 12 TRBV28 ASSTPATQETQY
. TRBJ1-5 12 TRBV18 ASSPVAGRQPQH
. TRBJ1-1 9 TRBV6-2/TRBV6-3 ASSSLWWAF
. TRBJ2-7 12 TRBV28 ASLTTGTGYEQY
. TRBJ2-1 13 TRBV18 ASSPEGYTYNEQF
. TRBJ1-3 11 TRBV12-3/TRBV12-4 ASSFHSGNTIY
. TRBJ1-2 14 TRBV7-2 ASSSQGGSIDYGYT
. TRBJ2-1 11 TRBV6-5 ASSSESYNEQF
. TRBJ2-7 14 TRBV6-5 ASSYSDAGGGYEQY
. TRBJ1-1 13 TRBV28 ASSSLERLNTEAF
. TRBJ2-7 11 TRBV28 ASSLSQSYEQY
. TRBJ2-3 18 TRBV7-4 ASSVRIWTSGGNRSDTQY
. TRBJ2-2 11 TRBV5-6 ASRLVLGGELF
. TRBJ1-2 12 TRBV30 AWSPTITGNGYT
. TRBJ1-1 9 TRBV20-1 SASPATEAF
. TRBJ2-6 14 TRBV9 ASSPTGGSGANVLT
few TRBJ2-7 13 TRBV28 ASSDPVPASYEQY
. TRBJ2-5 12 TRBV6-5 ASSYRGPQETQY
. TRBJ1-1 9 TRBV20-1 SESAFKQAF
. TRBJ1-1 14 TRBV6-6 ASSYLPDRGNTEAF
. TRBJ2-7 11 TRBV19 ASRRDSSYEQY
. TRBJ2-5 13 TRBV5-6 ASKDSTGPRFTQY
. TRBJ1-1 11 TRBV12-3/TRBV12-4 ASSLSANTEAF
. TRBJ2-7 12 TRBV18 ASSPGTVSYEQY
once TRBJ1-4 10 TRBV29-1 SVENEGEKLF
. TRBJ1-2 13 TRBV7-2 ASSLVREANYGYT
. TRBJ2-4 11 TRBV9 ASSAGTQNIQY
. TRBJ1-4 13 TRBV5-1 ASSGGGNLNEKLF
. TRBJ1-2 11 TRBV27 ASSGSGNYGYT
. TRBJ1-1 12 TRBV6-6 ASSYGQPNTEAF
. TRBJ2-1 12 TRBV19 ASSMTSAYNEQF
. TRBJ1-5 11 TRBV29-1 SFRTGIDQPQH